This entry concerns a single TCR beta chain. Its antigen is as yet unknown. This sample was included in a study of T cells in Graves' hyperthyroidism and ophthalmopathy. It was considered stable Graves' hyperthyroidism when ophthalmopathy did not progress within 18 months. Hyperthyroidism had been newly diagnosed in patients aged 18 to 65, and its duration was under 2 months. Clinical symptoms, serum thyroxine, TRAb, thyroid ultrasound and orbital computed tomography established diagnosis. Regarding the study as a whole: Also found in blood were most expanded thyroid clonotypes above 0.001.

Germline V CDR1 and CDR2: SQVTM, ANQGSEA. Trimming left V 1 base short and J 0 bases short, with 7 bases between. The CDR3 extends over 14 amino acids. It was RNA transcripts that yielded the amplified TCR beta CDR3 regions. The primer set for the first-round RT-PCR of the TCR CDR3 was HTBI. Each CDR3 protein gets one entry after TCRdb re-called the multiplex PCR reads with MiXCR. The top ten clones hold around 7.7% of a sample with over 650,000 distinct CDR3 sequences, 16% of them seen once. The chain is built from TRBV29-1 and TRBJ2-1; D is perhaps TRBD1 (6 bases). This clonotype was obtained from a man aged 18 to 29 with Graves' hyperthyroidism. What was sequenced was blood. CDR3: CSVEGRGSYNEQFF. In DNA form, the CDR3 reads TGCAGCGTTGAAGGCAGGGGCTCCTACAATGAGCAGTTCTTC.